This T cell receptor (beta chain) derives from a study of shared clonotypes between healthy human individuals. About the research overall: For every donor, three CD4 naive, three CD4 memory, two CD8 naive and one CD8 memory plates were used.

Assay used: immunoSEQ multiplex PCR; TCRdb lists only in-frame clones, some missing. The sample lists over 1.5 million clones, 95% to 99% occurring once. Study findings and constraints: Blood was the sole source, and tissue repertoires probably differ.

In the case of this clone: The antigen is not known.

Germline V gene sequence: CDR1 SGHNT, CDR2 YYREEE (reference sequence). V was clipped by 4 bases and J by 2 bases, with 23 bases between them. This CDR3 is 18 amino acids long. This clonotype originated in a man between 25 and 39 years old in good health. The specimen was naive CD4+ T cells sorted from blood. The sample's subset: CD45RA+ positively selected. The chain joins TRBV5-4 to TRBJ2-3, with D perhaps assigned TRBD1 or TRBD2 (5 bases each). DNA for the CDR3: TGTGCCAGCAGCCCCAAATGGGGACGGGCCGATCCCACAGATACGCAGTATTTT. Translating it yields CASSPKWGRADPTDTQYF.